This T cell receptor (beta chain) was profiled in a study of cytomegalovirus exposure and HLA in healthy donors. Vbeta (60) and Jbeta (13) primers were used in the PCR. Clones were sequenced by immunoSEQ multiplex PCR, and TCRdb holds only the in-frame ones, with some missing. The sample yields under 150,000 clones, roughly 79% seen once. Germline V gene sequence: CDR1 SGDLS, CDR2 YYNGEE. The length of the CDR3 is 17 residues. V was clipped by 2 bases and J by 0 bases; unmatched bases: 9. The chain recombines TRBV9 with TRBJ2-5; TRBD1 agrees at 8 bases. The sequence came from a male donor in good health and CMV-seronegative. The sequenced material came from PBMCs. For the CDR3, the DNA is TGTGCCAGCAGCGTGGATAGGACAGGGACGGACCAAGAGACCCAGTACTTC. Translation gives CASSVDRTGTDQETQYF.